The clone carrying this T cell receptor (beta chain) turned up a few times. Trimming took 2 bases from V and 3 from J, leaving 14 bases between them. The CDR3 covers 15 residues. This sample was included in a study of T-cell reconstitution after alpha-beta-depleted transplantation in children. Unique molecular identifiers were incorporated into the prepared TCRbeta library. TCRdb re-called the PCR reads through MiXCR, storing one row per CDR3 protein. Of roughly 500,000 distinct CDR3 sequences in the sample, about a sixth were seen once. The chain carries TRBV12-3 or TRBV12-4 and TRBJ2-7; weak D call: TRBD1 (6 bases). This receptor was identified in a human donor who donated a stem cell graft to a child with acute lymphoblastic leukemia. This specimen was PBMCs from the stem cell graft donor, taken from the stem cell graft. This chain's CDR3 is CASSLFGQKIYEQYF. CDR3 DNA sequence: TGTGCCAGCAGTTTATTCGGACAGAAGATCTACGAGCAGTACTTC.